A selection of T cell receptor beta chains follows, all from one sample in a study of blood T cell repertoires in COVID-19. Using immunoSEQ multiplex PCR, the repertoire was profiled, and TCRdb retains in-frame clones only, with some absent. The data contain a few hundred thousand clones, roughly nine tenths of them singletons. The sequencing sample was made of PBMCs or T cells enriched from blood (not recorded which). The source of these receptors is a woman aged 18-29 years who had recovered from COVID-19. The CDR3 runs from the conserved cysteine through the conserved F or W. The D gene is left open where the match is weak. Expanded clones are given a class, and other clones once, few, many or no size at all.

TRBV5-1,.,.,TRBJ2-7,CASSLDGVSGEQYF,TGCGCCAGCAGCTTGGATGGGGTTAGCGGCGAGCAGTACTTC
TRBV10-3,.,.,TRBJ2-7,CAISKDSHSYEQYF,TGTGCCATCAGTAAGGACAGCCATTCCTACGAGCAGTACTTC
TRBV6-5,.,.,TRBJ1-1,CASSYSLETMNTEAFF,TGTGCCAGCAGTTACTCGTTGGAGACTATGAACACTGAAGCTTTCTTT
TRBV28,.,.,TRBJ1-4,CASSFSGEREKLFF,TGTGCCAGCAGTTTCTCGGGGGAACGTGAAAAACTGTTTTTT
TRBV11-2,.,.,TRBJ2-1,CASSLVPVYNEQFF,TGTGCCAGCAGCTTAGTCCCAGTTTACAATGAGCAGTTCTTC
TRBV5-6,.,TRBD2,TRBJ2-7,CASSLLGLAGTFGSYEQYF,TGTGCCAGCAGCTTGTTAGGTCTAGCGGGGACCTTTGGCTCCTACGAGCAGTACTTC
TRBV18,.,.,TRBJ2-2,CASSPRRGAETGELFF,TGTGCCAGCTCACCAAGGAGGGGCGCTGAAACCGGGGAGCTGTTTTTT
TRBV11-2,.,TRBD2,TRBJ2-1,CASSSSGGRYNEQFF,TGTGCCAGCAGCTCCTCGGGGGGGCGCTACAATGAGCAGTTCTTC
TRBV30,.,TRBD1,TRBJ1-6,CAWKLPGRDSYNSPLHF,TGTGCCTGGAAGCTTCCAGGACGGGACAGTTATAATTCACCCCTCCACTTT
TRBV11-3,many,TRBD1,TRBJ2-7,CASSLGSSGTGVHEQYF,TGTGCCAGCAGCTTAGGCTCTTCCGGGACAGGGGTTCACGAGCAGTACTTC
TRBV7-9,.,TRBD1,TRBJ1-2,CASSANRGGYTF,TGTGCCAGCAGCGCCAACAGGGGAGGCTACACCTTC
TRBV3-1/TRBV3-2,.,TRBD2,TRBJ2-3,CASSQDVPGGGTDTQYF,TGTGCCAGCAGCCAAGACGTCCCGGGGGGGGGCACAGATACGCAGTATTTT
TRBV19,.,.,TRBJ2-2,CASTGANTGELFF,TGTGCCAGTACGGGAGCGAACACCGGGGAGCTGTTTTTT
TRBV14,once,.,TRBJ2-7,CASSQEGGKNSYEQYF,TGTGCCAGCAGCCAAGAAGGAGGGAAGAACTCCTACGAGCAGTACTTC
TRBV21-1,.,.,TRBJ1-6,CATMTGGLNSPLHF,TGTGCCACCATGACAGGGGGACTGAATTCACCCCTCCACTTT
TRBV7-9,.,.,TRBJ1-5,CASSLGRGVNSNQPQHF,TGTGCCAGCAGCCTGGGGCGCGGTGTGAATAGCAATCAGCCCCAGCATTTT
TRBV28,.,.,TRBJ1-3,CASRSGAPGNTIYF,TGTGCCAGCAGGAGCGGGGCGCCGGGAAACACCATATATTTT
TRBV28,.,TRBD1,TRBJ2-3,CASSLSPTGGNTDTQYF,TGTGCCAGCAGTTTATCCCCCACAGGGGGTAACACAGATACGCAGTATTTT
TRBV6-1,.,.,TRBJ2-7,CASSEIREIAEQYF,TGTGCCAGCAGTGAAATCCGGGAAATAGCCGAGCAGTACTTC
TRBV27,.,.,TRBJ2-5,CASSFSRVSETQYF,TGTGCCAGCAGTTTTTCCAGGGTTTCGGAGACCCAGTACTTC
TRBV5-4,.,TRBD2,TRBJ2-1,CASTSGGASEQFF,TGTGCCAGTACTAGCGGGGGGGCTAGCGAGCAGTTCTTC
TRBV5-1,.,TRBD1,TRBJ2-7,CASSSRDRGIYEQYF,TGCGCCAGCAGCTCCCGGGACAGGGGTATTTACGAGCAGTACTTC
TRBV28,.,TRBD1,TRBJ1-1,CASRRTGQVGLEAFF,TGTGCCAGCAGACGAACTGGACAGGTCGGACTTGAAGCTTTCTTT
TRBV19,.,.,TRBJ1-2,CASRTGPNYGYTF,TGTGCCAGTAGAACAGGGCCTAACTATGGCTACACCTTC
TRBV9,.,.,TRBJ2-7,CASSGQDGYEQYF,TGTGCCAGCAGCGGACAAGACGGCTACGAGCAGTACTTC
TRBV5-1,.,.,TRBJ1-1,CASSLDGKNTEAFF,TGCGCCAGCAGCTTAGATGGCAAGAACACTGAAGCTTTCTTT
TRBV4-1,.,TRBD2,TRBJ2-3,CASSHPQGLAGDPPDTQYF,TGCGCCAGCAGCCATCCCCAGGGGTTAGCGGGGGACCCCCCAGATACGCAGTATTTT
TRBV6-5,.,.,TRBJ1-4,CASRDMGAGEKLFF,TGTGCCAGCAGAGACATGGGTGCTGGTGAAAAACTGTTTTTT
TRBV5-1,.,TRBD1,TRBJ1-2,CASSPGQGSGGYTF,TGCGCCAGCAGTCCAGGACAGGGCTCCGGTGGCTACACCTTC
TRBV5-1,.,TRBD2,TRBJ2-5,CASSLDSDAGGQYF,TGCGCCAGCAGCTTGGACAGCGACGCGGGAGGCCAGTACTTC
TRBV7-2,.,.,TRBJ1-2,CASSLVMSDGLGRYGYTF,TGTGCCAGCAGCTTAGTAATGAGTGACGGCCTAGGAAGGTATGGCTACACCTTC
TRBV13,.,.,TRBJ2-7,CASSLSRVFHEQYF,TGTGCCAGCAGCTTATCCCGGGTTTTCCACGAGCAGTACTTC
TRBV12-5,.,.,TRBJ1-5,CASGLAGFSGQPNQPQHF,TGTGCTAGTGGTTTGGCCGGGTTTTCGGGACAACCTAATCAGCCCCAGCATTTT
TRBV28,.,.,TRBJ1-1,CASSSLRVVGYEAFF,TGTGCCAGCAGTTCCCTTCGGGTAGTTGGGTATGAAGCTTTCTTT
TRBV11-1,.,TRBD2,TRBJ2-5,CASSLSLAGGAETQYF,TGTGCCAGCAGCTTATCCCTAGCGGGGGGGGCGGAGACCCAGTACTTC
TRBV2,.,TRBD1,TRBJ1-2,CASSEPGQGARTIYGYTF,TGTGCCAGCAGTGAACCTGGACAGGGGGCGAGAACCATCTATGGCTACACCTTC
TRBV11-2,.,TRBD1,TRBJ2-7,CASSRMTPGTGAYEQYF,TGTGCCAGCAGCCGAATGACCCCCGGGACAGGAGCCTACGAGCAGTACTTC
TRBV6-5,.,TRBD1,TRBJ1-2,CASFGQEPYGYTF,TGTGCCAGTTTCGGACAGGAACCCTATGGCTACACCTTC